These 14 T cell receptor beta chains were sequenced from one sample in a study of CD8+CD57+ T cells in acquired aplastic anemia. Genomic DNA served as template for TCR beta VDJ and CDR3 profiling. MiXCR, run by TCRdb on the reads, gives a single entry per CDR3 protein. The sample includes approximately 300,000 distinct CDR3 sequences, roughly 61% seen only once; the top ten take 1% to 1.5%. Sequencing involved patients with CD8+CD57+ cell expansion previously shown by flow cytometry. Sequenced: sorted CD4+, CD8+, or CD8+CD57+ T cells (not recorded which) from PBMCs. These receptors were collected from a human donor with aplastic anemia.

The sample holds many counts of this clonotype. V and J are TRBV4-1 and TRBJ1-6; 7 nucleotides match TRBD1. Germline CDR1 and CDR2: MGHRA and YSYEKL. V lost 1 base and J lost 7; bases outside the gene matches: 1. The CDR3 has 14 amino acids. The CDR3 DNA follows: TGCGCCAGCAGCCAAGGACAGGGAAATTCACCCCTCCACTTT. Translation: CASSQGQGNSPLHF.

This clonotype was seen a few times. The rearrangement uses TRBV24-1 and TRBJ2-3, with a possible D match to TRBD2 (7 bases). CDR1 KGHDR and CDR2 SFDVKD come from the germline V gene. V lost 3 bases, J lost 11 bases, and 14 bases lay in between. The CDR3 spans 13 residues. This chain's CDR3 is CATSDGGGNEQYF. The CDR3 DNA sequence: TGTGCCACCAGTGATGGGGGGGGCAATGAGCAGTATTTT.

The chain employs TRBV7-8 and TRBJ2-1, with D tentatively TRBD2 (5 bases). This CDR3 has 13 residues. Trimming stripped 5 bases from V and 3 bases from J, with 8 bases between. CDR1 is SGHVS and CDR2 is FQNEAQ in the germline V gene. The CDR3 nucleotides are TGTGCCAGCAGCGCCGAGGGCTACAATGAGCAGTTCTTC. Its protein is CASSAEGYNEQFF. Together with reference TRBV7-8 and TRBJ2-1, the CDR3 gives the full variable domain: GAGVSQSPRYKVAKRGQDVALRCDPISGHVSLFWYQQALGQGPEFLTYFQNEAQLDKSGLPSDRFFAERPEGSVSTLKIQRTQQEDSAVYLCASSAEGYNEQFFGPGTRLTVL.

The sample holds a few counts of this clonotype. J is TRBJ2-3 and V is TRBV7-9; maybe TRBD2 (5 bases). The CDR3 is 15 amino acids. CDR1 and CDR2 (germline): SEHNR, FQNEAQ (reference sequence). V was trimmed by 3 bases and J by 1 base, leaving 11 bases between them. CDR3 nucleotides: TGTGCCAGCAGCTTTTGGGGAGTTGGCACAGATACGCAGTATTTT. As protein: CASSFWGVGTDTQYF.

The chain employs TRBV6-1 and TRBJ2-7; possibly TRBD2 for D (5 bases). V lost 5 bases and J lost 1, with 12 bases in between. The CDR3 spans 14 residues. Germline assignment: CDR1 MNHNS and CDR2 SASEGT. The CDR3 reads CASSTQRSSYEQYF. CDR3 DNA sequence: TGTGCCAGCAGTACCCAGCGGTCGTCCTACGAGCAGTACTTC.

A remark on this clonotype: One junction end does not reproduce the germline sequence, and a read error may be involved. The chain links TRBV10-3 to TRBJ2-7; 9 bases are a match to TRBD1. This CDR3 is 14 amino acids long. The germline CDR1 and CDR2 sequences are ENHRY and SYGVKD. CDR3 region: CATNRDRASSEQYF. The CDR3 nucleotides are TGTGCCACAAACCGGGACAGGGCTTCCTCCGAGCAGTACTTC.

For this clonotype: It is likely a read error, because the conserved phenylalanine at the end of the CDR3 is missing. It is unclear where the CDR3 begins or ends on the DNA, so no DNA is shown, and the CDR3 is as TCRdb lists it. The rearrangement links TRBV5-8 to TRBJ2-1. The CDR3 has 12 residues if both end residues are counted. Per germline, CDR1 SGHTS and CDR2 YDEGEE. This CDR3 is CASSDDTTMSSC.

This clonotype was counted ten times or more. The chain's CDR3 is CAISDGQGYGKLFF. In DNA, the CDR3 is TGTGCCATCAGTGACGGGCAGGGGTACGGAAAACTGTTTTTT. The chain joins TRBV10-3 to TRBJ1-4; possible D gene TRBD1, 6 bases. Trimming shortened V by 3 bases and J by 10 bases, and 15 bases separated the two germline ends. The CDR3 runs to 14 residues. Germline loops: CDR1 ENHRY, CDR2 SYGVKD.

The chain combines TRBV15 with TRBJ1-1, with D perhaps matching TRBD1 (6 bases). CDR3 size: 14 residues. The V end was cut by 0 bases, the J end by 8 bases, with 13 bases between. Germline assignment: CDR1 LNHNV and CDR2 YYDKDF (reference sequence). The chain's CDR3 is CATSRDGRTAEAFF. The CDR3 nucleotides read TGTGCCACCAGCAGAGATGGCCGGACAGCGGAAGCTTTCTTT.

This chain joins TRBV20-1 and TRBJ1-2; D perhaps matches TRBD1 (6 bases). Germline V CDR1 and CDR2: DFQATT, SNEGSKA (reference sequence). The CDR3 extends over 12 amino acids. V was trimmed by 8 bases and J by 3 bases, leaving 13 bases between them. CDR3 protein: CSPGVADYGYTF. CDR3 coding DNA: TGCAGTCCAGGGGTAGCGGACTATGGCTACACCTTC.

The rearrangement links TRBV12-3 or TRBV12-4 to TRBJ1-2; D remains unclear. V was trimmed by 6 bases and J by 4 bases, leaving 18 bases between them. This CDR3 comprises 15 residues. CDR3 sequence: CASSVSSPSIYGYTF. The CDR3 nucleotides are TGTGCCAGCAGCGTATCAAGCCCCTCCATCTATGGCTACACCTTC.

V gene TRBV29-1 combines with J gene TRBJ2-1; TRBD2 agrees at 10 bases. The germline gives CDR1 SQVTM, CDR2 ANQGSEA. With V trimmed by 8 bases and J by 4 bases, 5 bases remained unmatched. The CDR3 is 13 residues long. CDR3 sequence: CSTERGGYNEQFF. CDR3 DNA sequence: TGCAGCACCGAGCGGGGGGGTTACAATGAGCAGTTCTTC.

This clonotype appeared a few times. The chain employs TRBV20-1 and TRBJ2-3, with D uncertain. V dropped 7 bases and J dropped 2 bases, with 4 bases sitting between them. The germline V gene encodes CDR1 DFQATT and CDR2 SNEGSKA (reference sequence). The CDR3 extends over 10 amino acids. Written as DNA, the CDR3 is TGCAGTGTCGTCACAGATACGCAGTATTTT. It translates to CSVVTDTQYF.

This chain joins TRBV7-3 and TRBJ2-5; either TRBD1 or TRBD2 may fit D (5 bases each). The CDR3 consists of 15 residues. Trimming stripped 5 bases from V and 5 bases from J, with 18 bases between. Germline V gene sequence: CDR1 SGHTA, CDR2 FQGTGA. Written as DNA, the CDR3 is TGTGCCAGCAGCGCCCGCGAAGGTTGGGGGGAGACCCAGTACTTC. It encodes CASSAREGWGETQYF.